Below, 9 T cell receptor beta chains from the same sample are listed, as sequenced in a study of blood T cell repertoires in COVID-19. Assay: immunoSEQ multiplex PCR; the TCRdb copy retains only in-frame clones and omits some. The table shows about 300,000 clones, with 85% occurring only once. The sequenced material came from PBMCs or T cells enriched from blood (not recorded which). The origin of the receptors is a woman aged 50 to 60 who had recovered from COVID-19.

The J gene is TRBJ1-5, the V gene TRBV11-2; D unresolved. This CDR3 contains 15 residues. CDR1 is SGHAT and CDR2 is FQNNGV in the germline V gene. The V end lost 1 base, the J end lost 8 bases, and 15 bases lay between the germline ends. Here the CDR3 DNA reads TGTGCCAGCAGCTTAGTGAACGGCGCGAGGGAGCCCCAGCATTTT. Its translation is CASSLVNGAREPQHF.

This clone was counted once. The chain carries TRBV30 and TRBJ2-4, with D tentatively TRBD1 (5 bases). This CDR3 region has 13 residues. V was clipped by 2 bases and J by 6 bases, with 11 bases between them. CDR1 is GTSNPN, CDR2 SVGIG, per germline (reference sequence). In DNA form, the CDR3 reads TGTGCCTGGAGTACAGGAGCAGTAAACATTCAGTACTTC. This sequence encodes CAWSTGAVNIQYF.

The sample holds one count of this clone. This sequence joins TRBV15 and TRBJ1-1; the match to TRBD1 covers 7 bases. V was pared by 6 bases and J by 3 bases, with 4 bases of the junction left unmatched. Looked up from germline, CDR1 is LNHNV and CDR2 is YYDKDF (reference sequence). The CDR3 length is 13 residues. CDR3 protein: CATSRDSDTEAFF. DNA of the CDR3: TGTGCCACCAGTAGGGACAGCGACACTGAAGCTTTCTTT.

The V and J genes are TRBV19 and TRBJ2-4, with D tentatively TRBD1 (5 bases). There are 15 residues in the CDR3. V gave up 6 bases and J gave up 0 bases, with 12 bases separating them. Germline V gives CDR1 LNHDA, CDR2 SQIVND (reference sequence). The CDR3 region is CASRDAGKAKNIQYF. CDR3 DNA sequence: TGTGCCAGTAGGGATGCAGGGAAAGCCAAAAACATTCAGTACTTC. The entire variable domain, with the rest obtained from reference TRBV19 and TRBJ2-4, is as follows: DGGITQSPKYLFRKEGQNVTLSCEQNLNHDAMYWYRQDPGQGLRLIYYSQIVNDFQKGDIAEGYSVSREKKESFPLTVTSAQKNPTAFYLCASRDAGKAKNIQYFGAGTRLSVL.

The chain carries TRBV3-1 (or the pseudogene TRBV3-2) and TRBJ1-2; 8 bases are a match to TRBD1. The CDR3 has 13 residues. CDR1 is LGHDT and CDR2 is YNNKEL in the germline V gene (reference sequence). Trimming removed 6 bases from V and 3 bases from J; junction bases left unmatched: 3. CDR3 region: CASRPTGDYGYTF. CDR3 nucleotides: TGTGCCAGCAGACCGACAGGGGACTATGGCTACACCTTC.

The chain joins TRBV24-1 to TRBJ2-1; 11 nucleotides match TRBD1. The germline gives CDR1 KGHDR, CDR2 SFDVKD. V trimming: 2 bases; J trimming: 4 bases; junction bases outside the gene matches: 6. This CDR3 comprises 17 residues. DNA for the CDR3: TGTGCCACCAGTGATTCGCCGGGACAGGGGGGATACAATGAGCAGTTCTTC. The encoded protein is CATSDSPGQGGYNEQFF.

This sequence joins TRBV19 and TRBJ2-7; weak D call: TRBD2 (7 bases). Germline CDR1 and CDR2: LNHDA and SQIVND (reference sequence). This CDR3 spans 16 amino acids. Trimming removed 4 bases from V and 2 bases from J, with 18 bases in between. Written as DNA, the CDR3 is TGTGCCAGTAGTACCCGCCCCGGGGGGCTCACCTACGAGCAGTACTTC. This encodes CASSTRPGGLTYEQYF.

The V gene is TRBV6-5, the J gene TRBJ1-2, with D perhaps TRBD1 (5 bases). V was pared by 5 bases and J by 3 bases, with 10 bases between. This CDR3 spans 13 amino acids. Germline lookup yields CDR1 MNHEY and CDR2 SVGAGI. For the CDR3, the DNA is TGTGCCAGCAGTAGGACACCAGACTATGGCTACACCTTC. It translates to CASSRTPDYGYTF.

The chain uses TRBV30 and TRBJ1-3, with unresolved D. V was pared by 0 bases and J by 0 bases, with 3 bases between. The CDR3 consists of 13 residues. CDR1 is GTSNPN and CDR2 is SVGIG in the germline V gene (reference sequence). The CDR3 here is CAWSVSSGNTIYF. Here the CDR3 DNA reads TGTGCCTGGAGTGTCTCCTCTGGAAACACCATATATTTT.